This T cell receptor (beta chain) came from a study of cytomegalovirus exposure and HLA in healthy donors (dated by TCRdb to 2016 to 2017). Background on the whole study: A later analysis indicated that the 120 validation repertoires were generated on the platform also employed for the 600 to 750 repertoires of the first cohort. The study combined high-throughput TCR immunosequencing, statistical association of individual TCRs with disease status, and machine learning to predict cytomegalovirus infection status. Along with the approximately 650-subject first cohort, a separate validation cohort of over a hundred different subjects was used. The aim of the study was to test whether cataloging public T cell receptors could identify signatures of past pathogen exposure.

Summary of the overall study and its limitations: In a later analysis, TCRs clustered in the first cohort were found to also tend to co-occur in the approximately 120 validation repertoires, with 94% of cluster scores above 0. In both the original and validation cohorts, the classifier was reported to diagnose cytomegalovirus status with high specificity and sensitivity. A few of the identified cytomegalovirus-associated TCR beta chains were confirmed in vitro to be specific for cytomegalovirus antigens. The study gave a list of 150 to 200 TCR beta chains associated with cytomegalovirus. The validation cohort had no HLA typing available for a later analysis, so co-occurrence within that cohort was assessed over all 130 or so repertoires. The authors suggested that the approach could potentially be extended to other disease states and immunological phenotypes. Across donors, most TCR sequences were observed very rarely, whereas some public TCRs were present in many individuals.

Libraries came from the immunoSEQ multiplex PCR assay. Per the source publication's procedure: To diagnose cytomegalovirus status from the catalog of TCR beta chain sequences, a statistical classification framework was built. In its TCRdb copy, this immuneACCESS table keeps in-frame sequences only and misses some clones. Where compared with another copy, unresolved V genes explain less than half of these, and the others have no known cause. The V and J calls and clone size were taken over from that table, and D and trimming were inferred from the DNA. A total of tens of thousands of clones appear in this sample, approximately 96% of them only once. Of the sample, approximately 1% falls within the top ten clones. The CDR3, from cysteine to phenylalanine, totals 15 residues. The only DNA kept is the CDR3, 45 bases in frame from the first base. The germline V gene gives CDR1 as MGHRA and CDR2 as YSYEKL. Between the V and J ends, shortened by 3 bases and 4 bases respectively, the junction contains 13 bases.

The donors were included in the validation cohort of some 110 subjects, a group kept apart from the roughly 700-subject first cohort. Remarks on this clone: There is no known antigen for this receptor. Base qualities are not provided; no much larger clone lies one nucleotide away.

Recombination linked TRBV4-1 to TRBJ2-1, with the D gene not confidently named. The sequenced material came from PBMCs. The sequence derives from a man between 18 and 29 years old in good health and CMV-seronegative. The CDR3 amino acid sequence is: CASSHTASTYNEQFF. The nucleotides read TGCGCCAGCAGCCATACAGCTTCCACGTACAATGAGCAGTTCTTC.